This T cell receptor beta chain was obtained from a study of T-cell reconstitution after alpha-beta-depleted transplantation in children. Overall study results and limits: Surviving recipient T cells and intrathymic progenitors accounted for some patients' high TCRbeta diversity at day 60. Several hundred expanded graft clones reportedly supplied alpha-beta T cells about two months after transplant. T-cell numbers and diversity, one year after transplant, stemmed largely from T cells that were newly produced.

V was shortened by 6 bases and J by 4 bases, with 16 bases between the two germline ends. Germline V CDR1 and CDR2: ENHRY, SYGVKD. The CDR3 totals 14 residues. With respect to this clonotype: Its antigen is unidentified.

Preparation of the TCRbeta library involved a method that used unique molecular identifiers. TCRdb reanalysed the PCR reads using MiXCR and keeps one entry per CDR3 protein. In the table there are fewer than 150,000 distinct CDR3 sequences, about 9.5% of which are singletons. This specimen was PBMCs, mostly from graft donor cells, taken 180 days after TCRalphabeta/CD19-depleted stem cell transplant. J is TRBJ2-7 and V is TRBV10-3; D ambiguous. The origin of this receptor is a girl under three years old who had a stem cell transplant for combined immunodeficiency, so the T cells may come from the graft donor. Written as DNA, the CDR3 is TGTGCCATCAGCGTGGACGGATCCAGTTACGAGCAGTACTTC. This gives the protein CAISVDGSSYEQYF.